The 25 T cell receptor beta chains given below trace back to one sample, sequenced in a study of identical twins. TCRdb recomputed calls from the 5' RACE reads with MiXCR, one row per CDR3 protein. Here the sample spans around 650,000 distinct CDR3 sequences, just over 7% being singletons. This same sample was also taken into another study, of yellow fever vaccine responses in identical twins.

Sequencing used PBMCs. Receptors were obtained from a woman aged 18-29 years in good health.

This clonotype was detected ten times or more. This chain connects TRBV20-1 to TRBJ2-2; a weak D match, TRBD2 (6 bases). Per the germline V gene, CDR1 is DFQATT and CDR2 is SNEGSKA (reference sequence). The V gene lost 5 bases and the J gene lost 7 bases, with 17 bases spanning the gap. This CDR3 comprises 14 residues. The CDR3 reads CSAPRLDGGGELFF. The DNA for the CDR3 is TGCAGTGCTCCCCGACTAGACGGGGGCGGGGAGCTGTTTTTT.

This clonotype occurred a few times. CDR3 nucleotide sequence: TGTGCCAGCAGCTTACCCGGGACTAGCATCGGCACAGATACGCAGTATTTT. Translation: CASSLPGTSIGTDTQYF. The V gene is TRBV7-2, the J gene TRBJ2-3; 9 nucleotides agree with TRBD2. Per the germline V gene, CDR1 is SGHTA and CDR2 is FQGNSA. CDR3 size: 17 residues. The ends lost 2 bases at V and 1 base at J; junction bases unmatched: 7. The whole variable domain, filled in from reference TRBV7-2 and TRBJ2-3, reads GAGVSQSPSNKVTEKGKDVELRCDPISGHTALYWYRQSLGQGLEFLIYFQGNSAPDKSGLPSDRFSAERTGGSVSTLTIQRTQQEDSAVYLCASSLPGTSIGTDTQYFGPGTRLTVL.

This clonotype was counted between two and nine times. The genes are TRBV9 and TRBJ2-7, with 11 bases fitting TRBD2. Germline V gives CDR1 SGDLS, CDR2 YYNGEE. The CDR3 runs to 18 residues. The V gene end was trimmed by 0 bases and the J gene end by 6 bases; junction bases not matched to a gene: 14. Written as DNA, the CDR3 is TGTGCCAGCAGCGTAGGAGGGTCGGGGCTAGCGGGAGGCCCCGAGCAGTACTTC. It is translated as CASSVGGSGLAGGPEQYF.

This clonotype came up many times. The chain uses TRBV29-1 and TRBJ2-3; D is tentatively TRBD1 or TRBD2 (7 bases each). The CDR3 is 14 amino acids. V was trimmed by 5 bases and J by 4 bases, leaving 16 bases between them. Looked up from germline, CDR1 is SQVTM and CDR2 is ANQGSEA. This CDR3 reads CSVSGGGAADTQYF. CDR3 DNA sequence: TGCAGCGTTTCAGGGGGGGGGGCGGCAGATACGCAGTATTTT.

J is TRBJ2-1 and V is TRBV20-1; no definite D call. This CDR3 comprises 16 residues. Deletions cut 0 bases from V and 8 bases from J, with 20 bases between. From germline, CDR1 is DFQATT and CDR2 SNEGSKA (reference sequence). The chain's CDR3 is CSAREVFSPRVDEQFF. CDR3 DNA sequence: TGCAGTGCTAGAGAGGTATTCTCCCCAAGGGTTGATGAGCAGTTCTTC.

V usage is TRBV7-2 and J usage is TRBJ2-7; maybe TRBD1 (6 bases). From germline, CDR1 is SGHTA and CDR2 FQGNSA. Trimming shortened V by 6 bases and J by 2 bases, and 17 bases separated the two germline ends. The CDR3 length is 15 residues. The CDR3 protein is CASSSVGGTPYEQYF. The CDR3 coding sequence is TGTGCCAGCAGTTCGGTAGGGGGTACTCCCTACGAGCAGTACTTC. The full variable domain, completed using reference TRBV7-2 and TRBJ2-7, is GAGVSQSPSNKVTEKGKDVELRCDPISGHTALYWYRQSLGQGLEFLIYFQGNSAPDKSGLPSDRFSAERTGGSVSTLTIQRTQQEDSAVYLCASSSVGGTPYEQYFGPGTRLTVT.

The chain joins TRBV18 to TRBJ2-2, with TRBD2 as a possible D gene (5 bases). CDR1 and CDR2 from the germline V gene are KGHSH and LQKENI. CDR3 length: 16 residues. Trimming shortened V by 4 bases and J by 2 bases, and 14 bases separated the two germline ends. This chain's CDR3 is CASSQSSPSNTGELFF. Written as DNA, the CDR3 is TGTGCCAGCTCACAATCTAGCCCCTCAAACACCGGGGAGCTGTTTTTT.

This clonotype has at least ten counts. This chain links TRBV7-3 with TRBJ2-1, with D unresolved. This CDR3 has 13 amino acids. V lost 0 bases and J 6 bases, leaving 6 bases between the germline ends. Germline-derived CDR1 and CDR2 are SGHTA and FQGTGA. In DNA form, the CDR3 reads TGTGCCAGCAGCTTAACCACAGCCAATGAGCAGTTCTTC. It encodes CASSLTTANEQFF.

In this sample, this clonotype turned up many times. One end of the junction varies from germline; a read error may be responsible. The chain recombines TRBV6-5 with TRBJ2-1; no reliable D call. In germline, CDR1 is MNHEY, CDR2 SVGAGI. This CDR3 spans 14 amino acids. The CDR3 here is CASSYFGLVAKQFF. The CDR3 DNA follows: TGTGCCAGCAGCTACTTTGGGTTAGTCGCTAAGCAGTTCTTC.

The table lists this clonotype with many counts. The V and J genes are TRBV12-3 or TRBV12-4 and TRBJ1-4; weak D call: TRBD1 (5 bases). V was cut by 0 bases and J by 1 base, with 12 bases left in between. The CDR3 loop spans 17 amino acids. CDR3 amino acids: CASSLAGSRGTNEKLFF. The DNA of the CDR3 is TGTGCCAGCAGTTTAGCAGGGTCGAGGGGAACTAATGAAAAACTGTTTTTT.

The chain is built from TRBV3-1 and TRBJ2-1; 10 nucleotides agree with TRBD2. Germline V lookup: CDR1 LGHDT, CDR2 YNNKEL (reference sequence). V dropped 10 bases and J dropped 0; count of bases not matched to a gene: 15. The CDR3 extends over 18 amino acids. The CDR3 region is CAICGGNSGRSSYNEQFF. In DNA form, the CDR3 reads TGTGCCATCTGTGGGGGAAATAGCGGGAGGAGCTCCTACAATGAGCAGTTCTTC.

This clonotype was seen a handful of times. The chain employs TRBV6-1 and TRBJ1-2; TRBD1 matches 7 bases. V was clipped by 4 bases and J by 2 bases; unmatched bases: 4. CDR1 and CDR2 from the germline V gene are MNHNS and SASEGT. The CDR3 runs 14 residues. The CDR3 nucleotides are TGTGCCAGCAGTGTAACGGACAGGAACTATGGCTACACCTTC. The encoded protein is CASSVTDRNYGYTF.

This clonotype was seen only a few times. This chain links TRBV27 with TRBJ2-4; a possible D gene is TRBD2 (5 bases). V lost 3 bases and J 1 base, leaving 19 bases between the germline ends. CDR1 and CDR2 from the germline V gene are MNHEY and SMNVEV (reference sequence). The CDR3 consists of 18 residues. The CDR3 spells CASSFSPISAGAKNIQYF. For the CDR3, the DNA is TGTGCCAGCAGTTTTTCCCCTATTTCGGCGGGCGCCAAAAACATTCAGTACTTC.

The sample holds many counts of this clonotype. The chain uses TRBV24-1 and TRBJ2-1; D gene ambiguous. V was shortened by 2 bases and J by 6 bases, with 19 bases between the two germline ends. CDR1 is KGHDR, CDR2 SFDVKD, per germline. This CDR3 spans 17 amino acids. The CDR3: CATSDSSRWMSVNEQFF. The CDR3, as DNA: TGTGCCACCAGTGATTCATCGAGGTGGATGTCAGTCAATGAGCAGTTCTTC.

This clonotype was counted a few times. The gene calls are TRBV7-6 and TRBJ2-3; D might be TRBD1 (7 bases). Per the germline V gene, CDR1 is SGHVS and CDR2 is FNYEAQ. V dropped 2 bases and J dropped 0 bases, with 30 bases sitting between them. CDR3 length equals 22 residues. CDR3 sequence: CASSLIRSTPSKQGTSTDTQYF. The CDR3 region has the DNA TGTGCCAGCAGCTTAATCCGATCAACCCCCTCAAAACAGGGGACTAGCACAGATACGCAGTATTTT.

Ten or more counts support this clonotype. The V call is TRBV6-1, the J call TRBJ1-4, with unresolved D. Trimming removed 5 bases from V and 5 bases from J, with 12 bases in between. The CDR3 runs to 14 residues. Germline CDR1 and CDR2: MNHNS and SASEGT. The CDR3 bases are TGTGCCAGCAGTCTAACAGCCATCAATGAAAAACTGTTTTTT. Translated: CASSLTAINEKLFF.

This clonotype was found once. The rearrangement joins TRBV11-2 to TRBJ2-1, with 7 bases matching TRBD2. V shed 6 bases and J 9 bases; nucleotides not matched to a gene: 17. CDR1 and CDR2 (germline): SGHAT, FQNNGV. This CDR3 spans 16 amino acids. CDR3 nucleotides: TGTGCCAGCAGAGGTGGGGGAGCGGGATCCAGAGGTGAGCAGTTCTTC. Amino acid sequence: CASRGGGAGSRGEQFF.

The chain carries TRBV10-2 and TRBJ1-5; D not resolved. CDR1 is WSHSY, CDR2 SAAADI, per germline. V dropped 0 bases and J dropped 4 bases, with 13 bases sitting between them. This CDR3 contains 16 residues. Here the CDR3 reads CASSESAGGRNQPQHF. CDR3 DNA sequence: TGCGCCAGCAGTGAGTCGGCAGGAGGGAGGAATCAGCCCCAGCATTTT.

This clonotype was detected a few times. CDR3 bases: TGTGCCAGCAGCGCCGGACTAGCGGGTGAGCAGTACTTC. Protein product: CASSAGLAGEQYF. The V call is TRBV7-6, the J call TRBJ2-7; 11 bases fit TRBD2. The V segment lost 5 bases and the J segment 7 bases; nucleotides outside the gene matches: 4. CDR1 SGHVS and CDR2 FNYEAQ come from the germline V gene. This CDR3 comprises 13 residues.

In this sample, this clonotype turned up many times. Germline and junction disagree at one end, which may indicate a read error. The V call is TRBV5-1, the J call TRBJ2-1, with 9 positions matching TRBD2. The CDR3 is 15 amino acids. Per germline, CDR1 SGHRS and CDR2 YFSETQ. CDR3 DNA: TGTGCCAGCAGCCTTAGCGGGAGCTCCTACAATGAGCAGTTCTTC. It codes for CASSLSGSSYNEQFF.

This chain connects TRBV6-2 or TRBV6-3 to TRBJ2-7; D not certain. Germline V lookup: CDR1 MNHEY, CDR2 SVGEGT. V was shortened by 5 bases and J by 7 bases, with 12 bases between the two germline ends. The CDR3 is made up of 12 amino acids. The CDR3 sequence: CASSATIWEQYF. The CDR3 DNA follows: TGTGCCAGCAGTGCCACTATTTGGGAGCAGTACTTC.

A few counts support this clonotype. V and J are TRBV11-2 and TRBJ2-7; 8 bases line up with TRBD2. CDR1 SGHAT and CDR2 FQNNGV come from the germline V gene. Germline trimming cut 1 base from V and 0 bases from J; bases unmatched to any gene: 2. This CDR3 has 15 residues. The CDR3 is CASSLGGTSSYEQYV. CDR3 nucleotides: TGTGCCAGCAGCTTAGGGGGGACTAGCTCCTACGAGCAGTACGTC.

This clonotype was observed many times. The chain couples TRBV12-3 or TRBV12-4 to TRBJ2-7; perhaps TRBD2 as D (6 bases). The CDR3 has 15 residues. V lost 3 bases, J lost 3 bases, and 15 bases lay in between. DNA for the CDR3: TGTGCCAGCAGTTTGTCTAGCGTTAACGACTACGAGCAGTACGTC. It codes for CASSLSSVNDYEQYV.

The chain employs TRBV12-3 or TRBV12-4 and TRBJ2-2; TRBD1 is a possible D gene (5 bases). The CDR3 is 15 amino acids. V dropped 7 bases and J dropped 0 bases, with 12 bases sitting between them. CDR3 in amino acids: CASTSGAPNTGELFF. The CDR3 DNA is TGTGCCAGCACCTCTGGGGCTCCGAACACCGGGGAGCTGTTTTTT.

This sequence joins TRBV25-1 and TRBJ1-4; D perhaps matches TRBD1 (5 bases). Germline V gene sequence: CDR1 MGHDK, CDR2 SYGVNS. The CDR3 is 15 residues long. V was trimmed by 0 bases and J by 7 bases, leaving 12 bases between them. In DNA form, the CDR3 reads TGTGCCAGCAGTGAATATGGGGGATCGGGTGAAAAACTGTTTTTT. This gives the protein CASSEYGGSGEKLFF. Using reference TRBV25-1 and TRBJ1-4 for the parts outside the CDR3, the full variable domain is EADIYQTPRYLVIGTGKKITLECSQTMGHDKMYWYQQDPGMELHLIHYSYGVNSTEKGDLSSESTVSRIRTEHFPLTLESARPSHTSQYLCASSEYGGSGEKLFFGSGTQLSVL.